This T cell receptor beta chain is drawn from a study of vaccination and CD4 T cells after COVID-19. The Oncomine TCR Beta short-read assay was applied to DNA of cultured CD4+ T cells. TCRdb called the PCR reads again in MiXCR, with one record for every CDR3 protein. This repertoire shows fewer than 20,000 distinct CDR3 sequences, 70% found once; its top ten account for less than 6%. The treatment here: roughly nine-day PBMC culture with coronavirus spike peptide pools or control peptides (ViraFEST assay). As to this clonotype: The target antigen is unknown.

The receptor's source is a human donor who had recovered from COVID-19. Specimen: CD4+ T cells from blood, cultured in vitro.

CDR3 sequence (DNA): TGTGCCAGCACTCAACAGGGGTTCGGCAATTCACCCCTCCACTTT. Protein: CASTQQGFGNSPLHF. The rearrangement links TRBV12-3 or TRBV12-4 to TRBJ1-6, with TRBD1 matching over 7 bases. The length of the CDR3 is 15 residues. Losses at the gene ends were 7 bases for V and 7 bases for J; bases not matched to a gene: 10.